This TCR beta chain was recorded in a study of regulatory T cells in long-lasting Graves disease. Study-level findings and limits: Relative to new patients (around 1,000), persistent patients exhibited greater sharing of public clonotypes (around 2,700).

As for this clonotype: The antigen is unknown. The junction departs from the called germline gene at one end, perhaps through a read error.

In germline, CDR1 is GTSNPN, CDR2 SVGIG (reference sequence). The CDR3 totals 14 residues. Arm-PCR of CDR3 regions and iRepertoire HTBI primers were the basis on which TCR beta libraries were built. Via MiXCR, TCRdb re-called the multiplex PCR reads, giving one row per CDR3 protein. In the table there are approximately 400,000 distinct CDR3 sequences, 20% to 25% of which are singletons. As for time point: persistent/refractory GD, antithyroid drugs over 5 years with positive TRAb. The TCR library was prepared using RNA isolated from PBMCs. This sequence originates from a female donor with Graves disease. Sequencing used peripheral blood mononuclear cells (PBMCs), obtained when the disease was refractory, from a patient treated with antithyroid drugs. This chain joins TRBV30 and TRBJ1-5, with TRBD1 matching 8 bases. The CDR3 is CARSIGQGGQPQHF. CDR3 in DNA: TGTGCCCGGAGTATCGGACAGGGTGGACAGCCCCAGCATTTT.